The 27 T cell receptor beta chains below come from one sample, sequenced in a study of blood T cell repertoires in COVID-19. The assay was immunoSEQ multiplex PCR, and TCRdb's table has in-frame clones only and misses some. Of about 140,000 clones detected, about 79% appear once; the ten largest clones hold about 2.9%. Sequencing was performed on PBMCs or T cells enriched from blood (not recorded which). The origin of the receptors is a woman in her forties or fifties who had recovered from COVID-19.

CDR3 sequence: CASSSPVQANYGYTF. The CDR3 DNA reads as TGTGCCAGCAGCTCCCCGGTACAGGCCAACTATGGCTACACCTTC. J is TRBJ1-2 and V is TRBV5-6; maybe TRBD1 (5 bases). V was clipped by 3 bases and J by 2 bases, with 14 bases between them. CDR1 SGHDT and CDR2 YYEEEE come from the germline V gene. CDR3 length: 15 residues.

In nucleotides, the CDR3 is TGTGCCTGGAGTGTATCAGGTGGAACTGAAGCTTTCTTT. It translates to CAWSVSGGTEAFF. The chain has TRBV30 and TRBJ1-1; D is uncertain. Germline CDR1 and CDR2: GTSNPN and SVGIG (reference sequence). Trimming took 0 bases from V and 5 from J, leaving 10 bases between them. The CDR3 contains 13 residues.

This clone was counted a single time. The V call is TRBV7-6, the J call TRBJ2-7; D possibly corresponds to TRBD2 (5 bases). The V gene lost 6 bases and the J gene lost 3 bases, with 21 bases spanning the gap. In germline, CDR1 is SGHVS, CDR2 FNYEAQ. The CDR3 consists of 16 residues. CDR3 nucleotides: TGTGCCAGCAGTCTCTATAACGGGGAACGGAACTACGAGCAGTACTTC. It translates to CASSLYNGERNYEQYF.

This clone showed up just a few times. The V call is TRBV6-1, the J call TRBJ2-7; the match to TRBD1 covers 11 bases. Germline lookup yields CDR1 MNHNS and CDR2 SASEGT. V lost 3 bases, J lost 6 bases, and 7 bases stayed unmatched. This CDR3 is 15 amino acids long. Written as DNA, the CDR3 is TGTGCCAGCAGTGAGAGGACAGGGGGCGCTTCCGAGCAGTACTTC. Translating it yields CASSERTGGASEQYF.

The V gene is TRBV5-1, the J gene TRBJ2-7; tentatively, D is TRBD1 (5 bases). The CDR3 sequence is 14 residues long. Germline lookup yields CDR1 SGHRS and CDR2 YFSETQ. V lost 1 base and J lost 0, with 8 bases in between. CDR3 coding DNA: TGCGCCAGCAGCTTGATGGACAACTCCTACGAGCAGTACTTC. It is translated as CASSLMDNSYEQYF.

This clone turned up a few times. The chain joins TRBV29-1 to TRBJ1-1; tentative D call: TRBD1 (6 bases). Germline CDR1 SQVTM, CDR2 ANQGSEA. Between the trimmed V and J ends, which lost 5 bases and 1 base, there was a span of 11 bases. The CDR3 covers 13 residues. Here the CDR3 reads CSVQGHSNTEAFF. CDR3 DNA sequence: TGCAGCGTTCAGGGACACTCGAACACTGAAGCTTTCTTT.

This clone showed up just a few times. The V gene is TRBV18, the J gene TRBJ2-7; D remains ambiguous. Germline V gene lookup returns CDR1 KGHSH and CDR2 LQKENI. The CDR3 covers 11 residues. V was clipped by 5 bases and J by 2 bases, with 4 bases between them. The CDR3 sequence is CASSETYEQYF. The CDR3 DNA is TGTGCCAGCTCAGAGACCTACGAGCAGTACTTC. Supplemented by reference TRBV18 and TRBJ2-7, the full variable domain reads NAGVMQNPRHLVRRRGQEARLRCSPMKGHSHVYWYRQLPEEGLKFMVYLQKENIIDESGMPKERFSAEFPKEGPSILRIQQVVRGDSAAYFCASSETYEQYFGPGTRLTVT.

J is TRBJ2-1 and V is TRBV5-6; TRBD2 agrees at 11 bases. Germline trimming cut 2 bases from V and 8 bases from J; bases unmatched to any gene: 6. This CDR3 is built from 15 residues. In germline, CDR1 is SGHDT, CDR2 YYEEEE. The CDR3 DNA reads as TGTGCCAGCAGCTTTGGACTAGCGGGCCTTTATGAGCAGTTCTTC. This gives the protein CASSFGLAGLYEQFF.

The CDR3 region is CASRMGPVEKLFF. For the CDR3, the DNA is TGTGCCAGCAGGATGGGGCCGGTAGAAAAACTGTTTTTT. The chain joins TRBV12-3 or TRBV12-4 to TRBJ1-4; possibly TRBD1 for D (5 bases). Trimming removed 6 bases at V and 8 bases at J, with 13 bases between. CDR3 length: 13 residues.

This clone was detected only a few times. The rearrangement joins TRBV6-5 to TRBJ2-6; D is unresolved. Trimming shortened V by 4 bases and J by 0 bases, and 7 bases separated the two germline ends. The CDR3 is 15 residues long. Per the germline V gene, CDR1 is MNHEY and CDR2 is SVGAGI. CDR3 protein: CASSSIRSGANVLTF. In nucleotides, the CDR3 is TGTGCCAGCAGTTCTATACGCTCTGGGGCCAACGTCCTGACTTTC.

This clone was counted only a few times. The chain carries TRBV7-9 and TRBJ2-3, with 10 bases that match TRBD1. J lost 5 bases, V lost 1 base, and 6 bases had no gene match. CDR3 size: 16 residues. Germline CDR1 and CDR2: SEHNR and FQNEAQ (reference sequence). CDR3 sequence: CASSLGDRGTQDTQYF. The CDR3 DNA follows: TGTGCCAGCAGCTTAGGGGACAGGGGTACTCAAGATACGCAGTATTTT.

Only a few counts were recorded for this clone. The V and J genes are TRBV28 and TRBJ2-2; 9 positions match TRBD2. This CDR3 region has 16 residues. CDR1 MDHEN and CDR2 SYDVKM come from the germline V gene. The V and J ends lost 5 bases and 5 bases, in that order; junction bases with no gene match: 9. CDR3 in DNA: TGTGCCAGCAGTACCTTAGCGGGAGTAGGAACCGGGGAGCTGTTTTTT. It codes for CASSTLAGVGTGELFF. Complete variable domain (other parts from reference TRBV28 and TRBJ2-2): DVKVTQSSRYLVKRTGEKVFLECVQDMDHENMFWYRQDPGLGLRLIYFSYDVKMKEKGDIPEGYSVSREKKERFSLILESASTNQTSMYLCASSTLAGVGTGELFFGEGSRLTVL.

The CDR3 DNA sequence: TGCGCCAGCAGCTTGGGGGGACCTGGCGGGAGAAGCAATGAGCAGTTCTTC. It is translated as CASSLGGPGGRSNEQFF. The chain has TRBV5-1 and TRBJ2-1; TRBD2 matches 7 bases. Germline assignment: CDR1 SGHRS and CDR2 YFSETQ. The CDR3 is 17 amino acids. Trimming at V came to 0 bases and at J to 6 bases, leaving 12 bases not matched to a gene.

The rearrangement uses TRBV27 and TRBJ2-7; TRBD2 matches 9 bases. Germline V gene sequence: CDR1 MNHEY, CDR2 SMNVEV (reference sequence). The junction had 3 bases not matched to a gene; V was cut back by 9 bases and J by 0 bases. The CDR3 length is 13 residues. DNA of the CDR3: TGTGCCAGGGCGGGGGGGACCTCCTACGAGCAGTACTTC. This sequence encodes CARAGGTSYEQYF.

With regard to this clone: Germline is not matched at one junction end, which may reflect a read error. This CDR3 is CASSSVLTGGMNSPLHF. In DNA, the CDR3 is TGTGCCAGTAGTTCCGTTTTAACAGGGGGCATGAATTCACCCCTCCACTTT. The chain uses TRBV27 and TRBJ1-6; 9 bases line up with TRBD1. This CDR3 is built from 17 residues. Germline V gene lookup returns CDR1 MNHEY and CDR2 SMNVEV (reference sequence).

The CDR3 protein is CASSPVKGGTAYEQYF. CDR3 DNA: TGTGCCAGCAGCCCGGTTAAGGGGGGGACCGCCTACGAGCAGTACTTC. V and J are TRBV5-4 and TRBJ2-7; perhaps TRBD2 as D (7 bases). CDR1 is SGHNT and CDR2 is YYREEE in the germline V gene (reference sequence). CDR3 length: 16 residues. Trimming cost V 4 bases and J 2 bases, with 19 bases left between them.

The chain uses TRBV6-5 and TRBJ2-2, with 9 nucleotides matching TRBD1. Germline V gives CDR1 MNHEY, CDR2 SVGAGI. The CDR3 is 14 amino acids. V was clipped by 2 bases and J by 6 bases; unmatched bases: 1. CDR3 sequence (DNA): TGTGCCAGCAGTTACGGGACAGGGCCCGGGGAGCTGTTTTTT. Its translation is CASSYGTGPGELFF.

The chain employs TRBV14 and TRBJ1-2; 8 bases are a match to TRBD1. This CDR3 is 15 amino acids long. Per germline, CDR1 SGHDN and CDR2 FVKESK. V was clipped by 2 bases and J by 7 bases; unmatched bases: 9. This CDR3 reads CASSQRPGGAFGYTF. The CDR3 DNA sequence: TGTGCCAGCAGCCAAAGGCCAGGGGGCGCTTTTGGCTACACCTTC. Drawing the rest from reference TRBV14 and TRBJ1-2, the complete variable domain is EAGVTQFPSHSVIEKGQTVTLRCDPISGHDNLYWYRRVMGKEIKFLLHFVKESKQDESGMPNNRFLAERTGGTYSTLKVQPAELEDSGVYFCASSQRPGGAFGYTFGSGTRLTVV.

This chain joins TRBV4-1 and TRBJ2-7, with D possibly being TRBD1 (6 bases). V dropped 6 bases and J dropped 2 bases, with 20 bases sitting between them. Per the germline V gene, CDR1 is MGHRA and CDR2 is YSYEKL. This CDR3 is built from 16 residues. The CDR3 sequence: CASRPMPPSGAYEQYF. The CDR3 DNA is TGCGCCAGCAGACCCATGCCGCCCTCAGGGGCCTACGAGCAGTACTTC.

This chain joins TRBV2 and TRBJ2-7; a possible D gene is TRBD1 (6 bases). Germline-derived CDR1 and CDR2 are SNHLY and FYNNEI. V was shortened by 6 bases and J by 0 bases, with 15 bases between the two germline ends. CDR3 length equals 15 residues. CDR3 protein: CASRPGQILSYEQYF. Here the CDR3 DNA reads TGTGCCAGCAGGCCAGGACAGATCCTCTCCTACGAGCAGTACTTC. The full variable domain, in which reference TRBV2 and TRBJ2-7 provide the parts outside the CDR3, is EPEVTQTPSHQVTQMGQEVILRCVPISNHLYFYWYRQILGQKVEFLVSFYNNEISEKSEIFDDQFSVERPDGSNFTLKIRSTKLEDSAMYFCASRPGQILSYEQYFGPGTRLTVT.

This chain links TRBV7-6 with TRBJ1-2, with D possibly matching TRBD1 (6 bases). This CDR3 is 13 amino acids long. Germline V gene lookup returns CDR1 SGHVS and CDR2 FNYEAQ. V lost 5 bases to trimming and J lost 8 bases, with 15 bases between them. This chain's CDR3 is CASSPGHSRGYTF. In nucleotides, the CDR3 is TGTGCCAGCAGCCCGGGACACTCTCGAGGCTACACCTTC. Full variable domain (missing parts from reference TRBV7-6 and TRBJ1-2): GAGVSQSPRYKVTKRGQDVALRCDPISGHVSLYWYRQALGQGPEFLTYFNYEAQQDKSGLPNDRFSAERPEGSISTLTIQRTEQRDSAMYRCASSPGHSRGYTFGSGTRLTVV.

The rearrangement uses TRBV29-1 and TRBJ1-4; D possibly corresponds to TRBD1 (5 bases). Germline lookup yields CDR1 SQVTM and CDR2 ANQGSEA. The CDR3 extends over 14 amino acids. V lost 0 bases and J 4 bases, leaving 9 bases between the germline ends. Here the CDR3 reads CSVEERQRNEKLFF. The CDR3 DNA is TGCAGCGTTGAAGAACGACAGCGTAATGAAAAACTGTTTTTT.

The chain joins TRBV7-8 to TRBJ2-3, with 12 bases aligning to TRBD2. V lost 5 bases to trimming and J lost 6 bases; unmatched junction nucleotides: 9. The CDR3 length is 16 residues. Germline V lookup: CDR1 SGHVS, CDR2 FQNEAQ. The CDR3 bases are TGTGCCAGCAGCGGCAGAGGGACTAGCGGGTCGGATACGCAGTATTTT. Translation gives CASSGRGTSGSDTQYF.

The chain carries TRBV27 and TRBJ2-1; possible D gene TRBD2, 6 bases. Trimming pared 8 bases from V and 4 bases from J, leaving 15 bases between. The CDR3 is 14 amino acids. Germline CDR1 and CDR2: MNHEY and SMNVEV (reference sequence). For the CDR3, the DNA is TGTGCCAGCGGGTTCAGGGCGGGATACAATGAGCAGTTCTTC. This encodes CASGFRAGYNEQFF.

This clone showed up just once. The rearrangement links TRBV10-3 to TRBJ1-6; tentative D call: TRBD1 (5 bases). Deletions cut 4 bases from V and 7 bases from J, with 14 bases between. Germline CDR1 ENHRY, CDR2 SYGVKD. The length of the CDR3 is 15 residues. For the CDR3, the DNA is TGTGCCATCAGTGGGGGACTCCCGTCGAATTCACCCCTCCACTTT. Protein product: CAISGGLPSNSPLHF.

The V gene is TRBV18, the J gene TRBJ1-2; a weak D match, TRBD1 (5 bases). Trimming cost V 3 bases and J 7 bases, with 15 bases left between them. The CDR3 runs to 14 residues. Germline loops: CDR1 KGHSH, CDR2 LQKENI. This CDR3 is CASSPSQGNSGYTF. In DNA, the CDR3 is TGTGCCAGCTCACCTTCCCAGGGCAACAGTGGCTACACCTTC.

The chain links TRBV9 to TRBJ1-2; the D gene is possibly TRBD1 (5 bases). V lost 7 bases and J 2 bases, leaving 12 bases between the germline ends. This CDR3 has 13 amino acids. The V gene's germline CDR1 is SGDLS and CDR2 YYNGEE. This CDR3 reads CASGGTTNYGYTF. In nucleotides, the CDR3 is TGTGCCAGCGGGGGGACCACCAACTATGGCTACACCTTC.